The text below deals with one T cell receptor beta chain. This specimen comes from a study of T cell responses to AZD1222 COVID-19 vaccine. The CDR3 consists of 14 residues. Between the trimmed V and J ends, which lost 5 bases and 5 bases, there was a span of 14 bases. The V gene's germline CDR1 is SGHTA and CDR2 FQGNSA. Sequencing was performed with immunoSEQ multiplex PCR; in TCRdb, only in-frame clones are kept and a portion is missing. The sample records 110,000 or so clones, approximately 86% being singletons. The TCR originated in an adult who received the AZD1222 COVID-19 vaccine. Sample: peripheral blood, taken 28 days after the second AZD1222 dose. The chain uses TRBV7-2 and TRBJ2-3; D remains unclear. The CDR3 here is CASSGPPLGDTQYF. The CDR3 bases are TGTGCCAGCAGCGGCCCCCCTCTTGGAGATACGCAGTATTTT. Complete variable domain (other parts from reference TRBV7-2 and TRBJ2-3): GAGVSQSPSNKVTEKGKDVELRCDPISGHTALYWYRQSLGQGLEFLIYFQGNSAPDKSGLPSDRFSAERTGGSVSTLTIQRTQQEDSAVYLCASSGPPLGDTQYFGPGTRLTVL.